This TCR beta chain was captured by sequencing in a study of regulatory and conventional T cells in RAG deficiency. Notes on the study in general: In Omenn syndrome, Treg and Tconv repertoires overlapped >85%.

Trimming removed 5 bases at V and 1 base at J, with 14 bases between. Germline V CDR1 and CDR2: ENHRY, SYGVKD. The CDR3 is made up of 15 amino acids. Measured with immunoSEQ multiplex PCR; TCRdb has only the in-frame clones, and not every one. The repertoire holds approximately 6,100 clones, with under 95% as singletons. For this clone: The antigen is undetermined.

The sample taken for sequencing was CD8+ T cells sorted from blood. The sequence came from a human donor with RAG deficiency presenting as severe combined immunodeficiency. V is TRBV10-3 and J is TRBJ2-5; D is unresolved. For the CDR3, the DNA is TGTGCCATCAGTAACACCTCGGGCAGCCAAGAGACCCAGTACTTC. It is translated as CAISNTSGSQETQYF.